The rows below give T cell receptor beta chains drawn from one sample of a study of CD8 T cells in Susac syndrome. Via MiXCR, TCRdb re-called the immunoSEQ multiplex PCR reads, giving one row per CDR3 protein. The sample records a few hundred thousand distinct CDR3 sequences, roughly 90% being singletons. The sequenced material came from CD8+ T cells from PBMCs. The source is a human donor with multiple sclerosis. CDR3s include the opening cysteine and the closing phenylalanine or tryptophan. Fields, in order: clone size, D gene, V gene, J gene, CDR3 protein, CDR3 DNA. A D gene is named only where the DNA matches it firmly. Size is stated for part of the rows, as once, few or many counts, or as a class when the clone is expanded.

size: .
D: .
V: TRBV7-9
J: TRBJ1-2
CDR3: CASSLEGLGYTF
DNA: TGTGCCAGCAGCTTAGAAGGGTTAGGCTACACCTTC

size: .
D: .
V: TRBV5-4
J: TRBJ1-1
CDR3: CASSFMTEAFF
DNA: TGTGCCAGCAGCTTTATGACTGAAGCTTTCTTT

size: .
D: .
V: TRBV5-6
J: TRBJ2-5
CDR3: CASSLPLQETQYF
DNA: TGTGCCAGCAGCTTGCCTCTCCAAGAGACCCAGTACTTC

size: .
D: .
V: TRBV2
J: TRBJ2-7
CDR3: CASTPSGEQYF
DNA: TGTGCCAGCACGCCAAGCGGGGAGCAGTACTTC

size: .
D: TRBD2
V: TRBV5-1
J: TRBJ2-1
CDR3: CASSLRGGAGGHDEQFF
DNA: TGCGCCAGCAGTTTGAGGGGGGGAGCGGGAGGGCATGATGAGCAGTTCTTC

size: .
D: TRBD1
V: TRBV27
J: TRBJ1-2
CDR3: CASSMTGEANYGYTF
DNA: TGTGCCAGCAGCATGACAGGGGAAGCTAACTATGGCTACACCTTC

size: .
D: TRBD1
V: TRBV27
J: TRBJ1-2
CDR3: CASSLTGGPYGYTF
DNA: TGTGCCAGCAGTTTAACAGGGGGCCCTTATGGCTACACCTTC

size: .
D: .
V: TRBV19
J: TRBJ2-7
CDR3: CASSIATSYEQYF
DNA: TGTGCCAGTAGTATAGCGACCTCCTACGAGCAGTACTTC

size: once
D: .
V: TRBV19
J: TRBJ1-1
CDR3: CASKNWRELNTEAFF
DNA: TGTGCCAGTAAAAACTGGCGGGAACTGAACACTGAAGCTTTCTTT

size: .
D: .
V: TRBV13
J: TRBJ1-3
CDR3: CASSSSTGPGNTIYF
DNA: TGTGCCAGCAGCTCGTCTACAGGGCCCGGAAACACCATATATTTT

size: once
D: .
V: TRBV27
J: TRBJ2-6
CDR3: CASSLSSGTGWSGANVLTF
DNA: TGTGCCAGCAGTTTATCGAGTGGAACCGGGTGGTCTGGGGCCAACGTCCTGACTTTC

size: .
D: .
V: TRBV27
J: TRBJ1-5
CDR3: CASSFSRGSNQPQHF
DNA: TGTGCCAGCAGTTTCTCGAGGGGTAGCAATCAGCCCCAGCATTTT

size: .
D: .
V: TRBV20-1
J: TRBJ2-7
CDR3: CSAATPHSSYEQYF
DNA: TGCAGTGCGGCAACACCCCATAGCTCCTACGAGCAGTACTTC

size: .
D: .
V: TRBV9
J: TRBJ2-2
CDR3: CASSEYRDPGELFF
DNA: TGTGCCAGCAGCGAATACAGGGATCCCGGGGAGCTGTTTTTT

size: .
D: TRBD2
V: TRBV7-8
J: TRBJ2-7
CDR3: CASSREGGSSYEQYF
DNA: TGTGCCAGCAGCCGCGAGGGCGGGAGTTCCTACGAGCAGTACTTC

size: .
D: .
V: TRBV4-3
J: TRBJ2-1
CDR3: CASSQDSAKGSFPNEQFF
DNA: TGCGCCAGCAGCCAAGATTCGGCGAAAGGGTCGTTCCCAAATGAGCAGTTCTTC

size: .
D: .
V: TRBV27
J: TRBJ1-1
CDR3: CASSLTAFGRQEAFF
DNA: TGTGCCAGCAGTTTAACGGCGTTCGGGAGACAAGAAGCTTTCTTT

size: once
D: TRBD2
V: TRBV5-1
J: TRBJ2-7
CDR3: CAGSLAGLAGAETYEQYF
DNA: TGCGCCGGCAGCTTGGCCGGTCTAGCGGGAGCCGAGACCTACGAGCAGTACTTC

size: .
D: TRBD1
V: TRBV7-9
J: TRBJ1-2
CDR3: CASSLVAGGNDGYTF
DNA: TGTGCCAGCAGCTTAGTAGCAGGGGGCAATGATGGCTACACCTTC

size: .
D: .
V: TRBV7-9
J: TRBJ2-7
CDR3: CASSSGTPDAYEQYF
DNA: TGTGCCAGCAGTTCCGGGACTCCTGACGCGTACGAGCAGTACTTC

size: .
D: TRBD1
V: TRBV19
J: TRBJ2-2
CDR3: CASTSGGHGELFF
DNA: TGTGCCAGTACGTCAGGGGGCCACGGGGAGCTGTTTTTT

size: .
D: .
V: TRBV27
J: TRBJ1-5
CDR3: CASSLSGADQPQHF
DNA: TGTGCCAGCAGTTTATCGGGGGCCGATCAGCCCCAGCATTTT

size: .
D: .
V: TRBV25-1
J: TRBJ1-1
CDR3: CASSEGRGLGAFF
DNA: TGTGCCAGCAGTGAAGGGAGAGGGCTCGGGGCTTTCTTT

size: .
D: TRBD2
V: TRBV11-3
J: TRBJ2-2
CDR3: CASSSPTGPRGGTGELFF
DNA: TGTGCCAGCAGCTCACCTACGGGGCCCCGGGGGGGCACCGGGGAGCTGTTTTTT

size: .
D: .
V: TRBV3-1
J: TRBJ1-1
CDR3: CASSQDSLHMNTEAFF
DNA: TGTGCCAGCAGCCAGGACAGCCTACACATGAACACTGAAGCTTTCTTT

size: .
D: .
V: TRBV2
J: TRBJ2-5
CDR3: CASSPGPGEQETQYF
DNA: TGTGCCAGCAGTCCGGGGCCTGGGGAACAAGAGACCCAGTACTTC

size: .
D: .
V: TRBV4-3
J: TRBJ2-7
CDR3: CASSQARGGHEQYF
DNA: TGCGCCAGCAGCCAAGCTCGGGGCGGCCACGAGCAGTACTTC

size: .
D: TRBD1
V: TRBV2
J: TRBJ1-2
CDR3: CASSEPRGYYGYTF
DNA: TGTGCCAGCAGTGAGCCCAGGGGGTACTATGGCTACACCTTC

size: .
D: .
V: TRBV20-1
J: TRBJ1-3
CDR3: CSARDREDSSGNTIYF
DNA: TGCAGTGCTAGAGATCGGGAGGACAGCTCTGGAAACACCATATATTTT

size: few
D: .
V: TRBV29-1
J: TRBJ2-5
CDR3: CSAAGGQGETQYF
DNA: TGCAGCGCTGCGGGCGGTCAAGGAGAGACCCAGTACTTC

size: .
D: .
V: TRBV19
J: TRBJ1-1
CDR3: CASREVTEAFF
DNA: TGTGCCAGCCGGGAGGTCACTGAAGCTTTCTTT

size: .
D: .
V: TRBV6-5
J: TRBJ2-5
CDR3: CASRTTGGAETQYF
DNA: TGTGCCAGCAGAACCACAGGTGGCGCGGAGACCCAGTACTTC

size: .
D: .
V: TRBV7-9
J: TRBJ1-2
CDR3: CASSLALRTFNYGYTF
DNA: TGTGCCAGCAGCTTAGCTCTGCGGACATTTAACTATGGCTACACCTTC

size: .
D: .
V: TRBV6-6
J: TRBJ2-4
CDR3: CASSQDSPTEPDIQYF
DNA: TGTGCCAGCAGTCAAGACTCCCCGACAGAGCCAGACATTCAGTACTTC

size: .
D: TRBD2
V: TRBV30
J: TRBJ2-7
CDR3: CAWDSSGSREQYF
DNA: TGTGCCTGGGATTCTAGCGGGAGTCGCGAGCAGTACTTC

size: .
D: .
V: TRBV2
J: TRBJ1-5
CDR3: CASSEAWRGGGNQPQHF
DNA: TGTGCCAGCAGTGAAGCGTGGAGGGGAGGCGGCAATCAGCCCCAGCATTTT

size: .
D: TRBD2
V: TRBV12-3/TRBV12-4
J: TRBJ2-1
CDR3: CASSLRGGRAGDEQFF
DNA: TGTGCCAGCAGTTTACGGGGCGGGAGGGCCGGAGATGAGCAGTTCTTC

size: .
D: .
V: TRBV27
J: TRBJ2-5
CDR3: CASSFTAGRLETQYF
DNA: TGTGCCAGCAGTTTCACGGCGGGACGGTTGGAGACCCAGTACTTC

size: .
D: .
V: TRBV19
J: TRBJ1-2
CDR3: CASSAAEGYTF
DNA: TGTGCCAGTAGTGCCGCAGAGGGCTACACCTTC

size: few
D: TRBD2
V: TRBV6-5
J: TRBJ2-1
CDR3: CASSYSSGSSYNEQFF
DNA: TGTGCCAGCAGTTACAGTAGCGGGAGCTCCTACAATGAGCAGTTCTTC

size: .
D: TRBD1
V: TRBV19
J: TRBJ1-1
CDR3: CASSVYTGVEAFF
DNA: TGTGCCAGTAGTGTATATACAGGGGTCGAAGCTTTCTTT

size: .
D: .
V: TRBV6-5
J: TRBJ2-2
CDR3: CASSDSLNTGELFF
DNA: TGTGCCAGCAGCGACAGTTTGAACACCGGGGAGCTGTTTTTT

size: .
D: .
V: TRBV2
J: TRBJ2-1
CDR3: CASSEAGSSYNEQFF
DNA: TGTGCCAGCAGTGAAGCCGGCAGCTCCTACAATGAGCAGTTCTTC

size: .
D: .
V: TRBV10-3
J: TRBJ1-2
CDR3: CAISEPAQHGYTF
DNA: TGTGCCATCAGTGAGCCTGCCCAGCACGGCTACACCTTC

size: .
D: .
V: TRBV4-1
J: TRBJ2-6
CDR3: CASSQDPSGANVLTF
DNA: TGCGCCAGCAGCCAAGATCCCTCTGGGGCCAACGTCCTGACTTTC